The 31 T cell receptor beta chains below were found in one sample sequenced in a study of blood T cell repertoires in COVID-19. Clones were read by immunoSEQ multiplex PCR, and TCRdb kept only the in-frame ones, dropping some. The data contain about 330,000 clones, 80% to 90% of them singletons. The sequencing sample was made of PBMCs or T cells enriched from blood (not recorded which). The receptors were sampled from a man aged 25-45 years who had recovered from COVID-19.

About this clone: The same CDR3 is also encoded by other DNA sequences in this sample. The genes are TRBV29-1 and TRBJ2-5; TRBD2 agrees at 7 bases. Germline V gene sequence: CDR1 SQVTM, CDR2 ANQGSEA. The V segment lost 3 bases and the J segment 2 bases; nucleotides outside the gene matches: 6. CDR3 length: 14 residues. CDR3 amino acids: CSVDGRDYQETQYF. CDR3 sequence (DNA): TGCAGCGTTGACGGCCGGGACTATCAAGAGACCCAGTACTTC.

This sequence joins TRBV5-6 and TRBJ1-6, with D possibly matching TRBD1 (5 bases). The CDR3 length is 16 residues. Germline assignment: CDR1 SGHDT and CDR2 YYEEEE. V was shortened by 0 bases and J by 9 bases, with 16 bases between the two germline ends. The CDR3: CASSLAEAGFTSPLHF. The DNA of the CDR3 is TGTGCCAGCAGCTTGGCTGAGGCAGGGTTCACTTCACCCCTCCACTTT.

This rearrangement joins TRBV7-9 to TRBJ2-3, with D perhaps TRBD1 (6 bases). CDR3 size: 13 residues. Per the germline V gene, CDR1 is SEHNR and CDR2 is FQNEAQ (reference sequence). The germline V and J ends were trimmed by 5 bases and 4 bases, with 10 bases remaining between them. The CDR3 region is CASSQGTPDTQYF. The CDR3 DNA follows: TGTGCCAGCAGCCAGGGGACCCCAGATACGCAGTATTTT.

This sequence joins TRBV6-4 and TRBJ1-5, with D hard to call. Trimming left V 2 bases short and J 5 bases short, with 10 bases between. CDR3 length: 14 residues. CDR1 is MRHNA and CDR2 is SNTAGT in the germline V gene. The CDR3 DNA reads TGTGCCAGCAGTGACGAACCGGGTGATCAGCCCCAGCATTTT. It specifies CASSDEPGDQPQHF.

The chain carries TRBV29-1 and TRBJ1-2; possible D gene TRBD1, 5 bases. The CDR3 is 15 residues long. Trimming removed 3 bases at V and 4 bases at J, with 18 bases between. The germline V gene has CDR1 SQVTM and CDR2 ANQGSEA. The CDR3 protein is CSVDGGVPQRYGYTF. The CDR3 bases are TGCAGCGTTGACGGGGGAGTCCCACAACGCTATGGCTACACCTTC.

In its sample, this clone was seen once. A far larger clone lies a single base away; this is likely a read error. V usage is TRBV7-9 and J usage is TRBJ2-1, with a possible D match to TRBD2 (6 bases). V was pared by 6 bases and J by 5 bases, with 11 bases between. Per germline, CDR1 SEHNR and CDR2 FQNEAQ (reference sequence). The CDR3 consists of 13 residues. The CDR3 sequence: CASRTGTHNEQFF. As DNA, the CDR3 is TGTGCCAGCAGAACCGGGACTCACAATGAGCAGTTCTTC.

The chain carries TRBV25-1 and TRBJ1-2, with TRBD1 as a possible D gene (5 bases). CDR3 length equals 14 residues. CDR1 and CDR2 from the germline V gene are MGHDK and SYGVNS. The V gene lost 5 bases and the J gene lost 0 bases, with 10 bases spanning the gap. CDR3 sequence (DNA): TGTGCCAGCAGTTTTCCACAGGCTAACTATGGCTACACCTTC. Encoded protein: CASSFPQANYGYTF.

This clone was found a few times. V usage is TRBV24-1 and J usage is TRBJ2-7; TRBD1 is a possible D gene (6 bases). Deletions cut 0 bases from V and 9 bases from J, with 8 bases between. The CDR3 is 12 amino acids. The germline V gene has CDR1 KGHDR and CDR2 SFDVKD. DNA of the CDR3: TGTGCCACCAGTGATTTGACAGGGCGGCAGTACTTC. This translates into CATSDLTGRQYF.

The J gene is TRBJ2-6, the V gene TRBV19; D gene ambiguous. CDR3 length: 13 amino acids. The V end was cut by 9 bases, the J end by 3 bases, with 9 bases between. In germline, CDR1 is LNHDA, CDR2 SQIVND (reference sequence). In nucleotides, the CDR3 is TGTGCCAGCCGGGTGAATGGGGCCAACGTCCTGACTTTC. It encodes CASRVNGANVLTF.

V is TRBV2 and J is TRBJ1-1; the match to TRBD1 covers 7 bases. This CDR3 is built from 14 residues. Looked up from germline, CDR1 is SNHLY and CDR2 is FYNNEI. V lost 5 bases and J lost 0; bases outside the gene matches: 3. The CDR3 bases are TGTGCCAGCAGTTTGGGACAGTTGAACACTGAAGCTTTCTTT. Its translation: CASSLGQLNTEAFF.

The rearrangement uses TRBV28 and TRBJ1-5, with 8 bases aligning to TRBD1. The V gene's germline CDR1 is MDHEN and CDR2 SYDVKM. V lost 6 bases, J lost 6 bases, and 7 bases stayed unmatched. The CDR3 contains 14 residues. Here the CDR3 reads CASRWTGWSQPQHF. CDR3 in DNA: TGTGCCAGCAGGTGGACAGGGTGGAGTCAGCCCCAGCATTTT.

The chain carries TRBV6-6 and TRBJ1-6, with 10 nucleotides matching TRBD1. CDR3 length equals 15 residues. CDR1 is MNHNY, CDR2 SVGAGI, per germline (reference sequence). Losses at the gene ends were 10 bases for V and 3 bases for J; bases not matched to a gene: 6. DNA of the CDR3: TGTGCCACGGGGACAGGGGAATACTATAATTCACCCCTCCACTTT. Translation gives CATGTGEYYNSPLHF.

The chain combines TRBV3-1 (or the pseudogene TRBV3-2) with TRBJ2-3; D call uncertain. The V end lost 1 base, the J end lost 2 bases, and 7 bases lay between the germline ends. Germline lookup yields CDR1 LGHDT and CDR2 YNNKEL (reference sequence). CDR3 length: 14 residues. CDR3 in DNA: TGTGCCAGCAGCCAAGGTGTAAACACAGATACGCAGTATTTT. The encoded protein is CASSQGVNTDTQYF.

The CDR3 DNA reads as TGTGCCTTACAGGGGTTTGGGTCTGGAAACACCATATATTTT. It is translated as CALQGFGSGNTIYF. The rearrangement joins TRBV30 to TRBJ1-3; 7 bases map to TRBD1. This CDR3 contains 14 residues. Germline lookup yields CDR1 GTSNPN and CDR2 SVGIG (reference sequence). The junction had 7 bases not matched to a gene; V was cut back by 7 bases and J by 1 base.

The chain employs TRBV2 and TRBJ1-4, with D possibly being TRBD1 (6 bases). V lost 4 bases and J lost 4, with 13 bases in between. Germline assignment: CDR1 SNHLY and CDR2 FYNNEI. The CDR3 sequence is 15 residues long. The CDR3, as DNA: TGTGCCAGCAGTGGGGCAGGGGCGAATAATGAAAAACTGTTTTTT. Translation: CASSGAGANNEKLFF.

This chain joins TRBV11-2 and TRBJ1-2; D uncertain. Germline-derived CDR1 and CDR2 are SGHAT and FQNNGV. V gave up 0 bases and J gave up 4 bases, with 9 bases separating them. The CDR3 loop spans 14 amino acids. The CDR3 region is CASSLETRGYGYTF. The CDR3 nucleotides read TGTGCCAGCAGCTTAGAGACACGGGGCTATGGCTACACCTTC.

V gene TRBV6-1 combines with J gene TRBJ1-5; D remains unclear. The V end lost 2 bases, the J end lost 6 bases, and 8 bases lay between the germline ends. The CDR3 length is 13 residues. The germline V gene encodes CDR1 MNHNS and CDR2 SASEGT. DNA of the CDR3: TGTGCCAGCAGTGAAAATTCTCCTCAGCCCCAGCATTTT. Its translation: CASSENSPQPQHF.

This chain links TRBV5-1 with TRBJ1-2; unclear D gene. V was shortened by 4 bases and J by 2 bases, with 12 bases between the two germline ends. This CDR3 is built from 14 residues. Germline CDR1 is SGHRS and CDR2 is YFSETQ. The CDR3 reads CASSPPRGNYGYTF. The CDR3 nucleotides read TGCGCCAGCAGCCCCCCCAGAGGAAACTATGGCTACACCTTC.

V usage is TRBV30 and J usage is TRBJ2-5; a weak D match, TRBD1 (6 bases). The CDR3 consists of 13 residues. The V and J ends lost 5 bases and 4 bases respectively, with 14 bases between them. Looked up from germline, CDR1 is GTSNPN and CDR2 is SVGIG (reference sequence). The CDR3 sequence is CAWDRQVGETQYF. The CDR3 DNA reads TGTGCCTGGGATAGACAGGTAGGAGAGACCCAGTACTTC.

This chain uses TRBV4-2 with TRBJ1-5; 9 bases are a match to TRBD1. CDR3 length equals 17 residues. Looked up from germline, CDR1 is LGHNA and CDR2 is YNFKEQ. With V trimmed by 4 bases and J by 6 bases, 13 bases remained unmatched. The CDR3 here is CASSRELDRGGGQPQHF. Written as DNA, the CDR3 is TGTGCCAGCAGCCGGGAGTTGGACAGGGGAGGTGGTCAGCCCCAGCATTTT.

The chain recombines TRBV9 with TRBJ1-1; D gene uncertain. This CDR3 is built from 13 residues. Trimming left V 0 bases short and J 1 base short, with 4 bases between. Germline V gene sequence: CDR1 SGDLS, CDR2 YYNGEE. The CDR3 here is CASSVDWNTEAFF. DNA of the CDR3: TGTGCCAGCAGCGTAGACTGGAACACTGAAGCTTTCTTT.

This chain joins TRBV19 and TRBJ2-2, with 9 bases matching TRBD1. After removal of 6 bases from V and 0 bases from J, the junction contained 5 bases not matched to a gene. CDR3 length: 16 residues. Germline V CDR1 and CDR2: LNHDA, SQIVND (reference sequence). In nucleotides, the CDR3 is TGTGCCAGTAGCCTGGGACAGGGAACGAACACCGGGGAGCTGTTTTTT. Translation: CASSLGQGTNTGELFF.

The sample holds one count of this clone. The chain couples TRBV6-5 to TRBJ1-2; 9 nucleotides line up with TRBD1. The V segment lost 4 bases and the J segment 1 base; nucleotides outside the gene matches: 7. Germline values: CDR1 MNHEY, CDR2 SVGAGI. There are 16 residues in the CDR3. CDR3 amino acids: CASSFRTGDLNYGYTF. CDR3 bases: TGTGCCAGCAGTTTCCGGACAGGGGATCTTAACTATGGCTACACCTTC.

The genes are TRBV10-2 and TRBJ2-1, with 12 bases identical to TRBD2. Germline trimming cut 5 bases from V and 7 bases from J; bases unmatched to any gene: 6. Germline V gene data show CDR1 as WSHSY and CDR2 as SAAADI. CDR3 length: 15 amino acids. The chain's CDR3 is CASSHTSGGRNEQFF. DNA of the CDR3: TGCGCCAGCAGTCACACTAGCGGGGGGAGAAATGAGCAGTTCTTC.

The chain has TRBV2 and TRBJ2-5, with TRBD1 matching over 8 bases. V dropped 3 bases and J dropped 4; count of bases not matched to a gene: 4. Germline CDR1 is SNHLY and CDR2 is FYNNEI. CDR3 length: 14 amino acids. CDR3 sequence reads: CASSERTGPETQYF. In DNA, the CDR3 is TGTGCCAGCAGTGAGAGGACAGGGCCAGAGACCCAGTACTTC.

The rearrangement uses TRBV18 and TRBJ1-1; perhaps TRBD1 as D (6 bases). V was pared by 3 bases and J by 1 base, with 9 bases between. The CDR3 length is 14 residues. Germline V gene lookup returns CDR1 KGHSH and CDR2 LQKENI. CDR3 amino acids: CASSPGAENTEAFF. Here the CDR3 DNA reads TGTGCCAGCTCACCGGGGGCCGAGAACACTGAAGCTTTCTTT.

The CDR3 DNA is TGTGCCAGCAGCTTAGTACTGGCTGGGGCCAACGTCCTGACTTTC. Protein: CASSLVLAGANVLTF. The chain links TRBV7-9 to TRBJ2-6; D is unclear. This CDR3 region has 15 residues. Trimming pared 1 base from V and 2 bases from J, leaving 6 bases between. Looked up from germline, CDR1 is SEHNR and CDR2 is FQNEAQ (reference sequence).

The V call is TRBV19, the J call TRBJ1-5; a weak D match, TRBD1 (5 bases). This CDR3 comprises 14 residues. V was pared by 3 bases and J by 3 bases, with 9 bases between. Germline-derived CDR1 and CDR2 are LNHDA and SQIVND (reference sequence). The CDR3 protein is CASSIRVNNQPQHF. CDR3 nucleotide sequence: TGTGCCAGTAGTATCAGGGTGAACAATCAGCCCCAGCATTTT.

The CDR3 nucleotides are TGTGCCAGCAGCTTAGCGACGGGGGGGCCTTACAATGAGCAGTTCTTC. Translated: CASSLATGGPYNEQFF. The chain employs TRBV13 and TRBJ2-1; 8 bases are a match to TRBD2. Trimming removed 1 base from V and 4 bases from J; junction bases left unmatched: 6. Germline-derived CDR1 and CDR2 are PRHDT and FYEKMQ (reference sequence). This CDR3 has 16 amino acids. Filled out from reference TRBV13 and TRBJ2-1, the complete variable domain reads AAGVIQSPRHLIKEKRETATLKCYPIPRHDTVYWYQQGPGQDPQFLISFYEKMQSDKGSIPDRFSAQQFSDYHSELNMSSLELGDSALYFCASSLATGGPYNEQFFGPGTRLTVL.

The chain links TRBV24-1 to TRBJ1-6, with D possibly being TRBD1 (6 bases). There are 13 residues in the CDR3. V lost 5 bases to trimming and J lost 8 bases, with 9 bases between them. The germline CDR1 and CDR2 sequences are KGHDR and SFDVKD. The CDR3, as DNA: TGTGCCACCAGTGCGGCAGGGGATTCACCCCTCCACTTT. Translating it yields CATSAAGDSPLHF.

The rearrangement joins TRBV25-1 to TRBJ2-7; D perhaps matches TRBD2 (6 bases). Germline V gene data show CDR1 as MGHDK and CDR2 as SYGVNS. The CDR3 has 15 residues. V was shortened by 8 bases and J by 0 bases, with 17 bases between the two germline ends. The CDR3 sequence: CASGGWERSSYEQYF. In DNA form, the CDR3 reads TGTGCCAGCGGGGGGTGGGAGAGAAGCTCCTACGAGCAGTACTTC.